The clone carrying this TCR beta chain was seen a few times. The data originate from a study of T-cell reconstitution after alpha-beta-depleted transplantation in children. Unique molecular identifiers were used in preparing the TCRbeta library. TCRdb used MiXCR to reprocess the PCR reads, holding one entry per CDR3 protein. The profile shows about 200,000 distinct CDR3 sequences, 7.5% to 9.5% of them singletons. Germline CDR1 is DFQATT and CDR2 is SNEGSKA (reference sequence). This CDR3 has 13 residues. The V and J ends lost 6 bases and 3 bases, in that order; junction bases with no gene match: 7. Sample: PBMCs, mostly from graft donor cells, taken 360 days after TCRalphabeta/CD19-depleted stem cell transplant. The gene calls are TRBV20-1 and TRBJ2-7; the match to TRBD1 covers 8 bases. The clonotype was recovered from a male patient aged 2 to 9 who had a stem cell transplant for acute myeloid leukemia, so the T cells may come from the graft donor. The CDR3 loop is CSAQGARVYEQYF. The DNA of the CDR3 is TGCAGTGCCCAGGGGGCTAGAGTCTACGAGCAGTACTTC.